Given below is one T cell receptor (beta chain) in context. Its antigen is as yet unknown. The sample comes from a study of OX40 agonist ivuxolimab in advanced cancers. Study observations and caveats: Near-lowest levels of clonal expansion characterized partial responders at 0.1-3.0 mg/kg.

Libraries were prepared by immunoSEQ multiplex PCR; TCRdb keeps only in-frame clonotypes and omits some of them. This sample carries 55,000 to 65,000 clones, 85% of them seen once, and the ten largest clones take just under 4%. Germline V gene lookup returns CDR1 MNHNY and CDR2 SVGAGI (reference sequence). The J segment lost 1 base and the V segment lost 6 bases, leaving 7 bases of the junction unmatched. The CDR3 length is 16 residues. This chain links TRBV6-6 with TRBJ2-7; the match to TRBD1 covers 12 bases. The sequence came from an adult with an advanced solid tumor such as melanoma, head and neck, liver or kidney cancer. The input for sequencing was CD4+ or CD8+ T cells sorted from blood, taken in a trial of the OX40 agonist ivuxolimab. CDR3 loop: CASSPRDRGLSYEQYF. The CDR3 nucleotides read TGTGCCAGCAGCCCCAGGGACAGGGGGCTTTCCTACGAGCAGTACTTC.